The 17 T cell receptor beta chains presented below share a single source sample, sequenced in a study of T cells in Graves' hyperthyroidism and ophthalmopathy. TCR beta CDR3 region amplification was performed from RNA transcripts. Using the HTBI primer set, a first-round RT-PCR was run on the TCR CDR3. Using its own MiXCR run on the multiplex PCR reads, TCRdb lists one record per CDR3 protein. Found here are 500,000 or so distinct CDR3 sequences, about 16% of them singletons; the top ten hold about 29%. The specimen sequenced was blood. The origin of the receptors is a woman in her 30s with Graves' ophthalmopathy.

This clonotype came up a few times. V gene TRBV7-9 combines with J gene TRBJ1-3; no clear D gene. This CDR3 is built from 13 residues. Trimming removed 2 bases at V and 8 bases at J, with 10 bases between. Germline values: CDR1 SEHNR, CDR2 FQNEAQ (reference sequence). The DNA for the CDR3 is TGTGCCAGCAGCTTAAAGACCGTCGACACCATATATTTT. It encodes CASSLKTVDTIYF.

The rearrangement links TRBV19 to TRBJ1-5; 8 nucleotides agree with TRBD1. The CDR3 sequence is 15 residues long. Germline loops: CDR1 LNHDA, CDR2 SQIVND (reference sequence). Trimming took 5 bases from V and 2 from J; bases not matched to a gene: 5. CDR3 nucleotide sequence: TGTGCCAGTAGTGGACAGGGAATTGGCAATCAGCCCCAGCATTTT. Protein sequence: CASSGQGIGNQPQHF. Based on the CDR3 plus reference TRBV19 and TRBJ1-5, the full variable domain is DGGITQSPKYLFRKEGQNVTLSCEQNLNHDAMYWYRQDPGQGLRLIYYSQIVNDFQKGDIAEGYSVSREKKESFPLTVTSAQKNPTAFYLCASSGQGIGNQPQHFGDGTRLSIL.

This clonotype was recorded a few times. The V call is TRBV29-1, the J call TRBJ2-2; 8 positions match TRBD2. V lost 7 bases to trimming and J lost 3 bases; unmatched junction nucleotides: 10. This CDR3 spans 15 amino acids. Per the germline V gene, CDR1 is SQVTM and CDR2 is ANQGSEA. In DNA, the CDR3 is TGCAGCGCTTTCGGGGGGGCGCAGGACACCGGGGAGCTGTTTTTT. The encoded protein is CSAFGGAQDTGELFF.

This clonotype was counted ten times or more. The chain carries TRBV11-2 and TRBJ2-6; 7 bases are shared with TRBD1. V lost 4 bases to trimming and J lost 2 bases; unmatched junction nucleotides: 5. CDR1 and CDR2 (germline): SGHAT, FQNNGV. The CDR3 sequence is 16 residues long. CDR3 DNA: TGTGCCAGCAGCTCAAGAACAGGGGCTGGGGCCAACGTCCTGACTTTC. Its protein product is CASSSRTGAGANVLTF.

The chain carries TRBV9 and TRBJ1-4; the match to TRBD1 covers 12 bases. V dropped 4 bases and J dropped 6; count of bases not matched to a gene: 7. The CDR3 extends over 16 amino acids. Germline V gives CDR1 SGDLS, CDR2 YYNGEE. CDR3 DNA: TGTGCCAGCAGCATCCGGGACAGGGGGCCTGATGAAAAACTGTTTTTT. Translating gives CASSIRDRGPDEKLFF.

J is TRBJ2-7 and V is TRBV7-2; tentative D call: TRBD2 (5 bases). V was shortened by 1 base and J by 4 bases, with 11 bases between the two germline ends. Germline V gene sequence: CDR1 SGHTA, CDR2 FQGNSA. This CDR3 contains 14 residues. The CDR3 here is CASSLEFRLYEQYF. In DNA, the CDR3 is TGTGCCAGCAGCTTAGAGTTTAGACTATACGAGCAGTACTTC.

This clonotype was detected many times. V gene TRBV28 combines with J gene TRBJ2-7; possible D gene TRBD2, 7 bases. The CDR3 has 15 residues. Germline CDR1 and CDR2: MDHEN and SYDVKM. Trimming stripped 5 bases from V and 1 base from J, with 15 bases between. The CDR3 loop is CASSLRGGPSYEQYF. CDR3 nucleotide sequence: TGTGCCAGCAGTCTAAGGGGGGGTCCTTCCTACGAGCAGTACTTC. The whole variable domain, remainder taken from reference TRBV28 and TRBJ2-7, is DVKVTQSSRYLVKRTGEKVFLECVQDMDHENMFWYRQDPGLGLRLIYFSYDVKMKEKGDIPEGYSVSREKKERFSLILESASTNQTSMYLCASSLRGGPSYEQYFGPGTRLTVT.

This clonotype has a count of ten or more. This chain connects TRBV3-1 to TRBJ1-1; possibly TRBD1 for D (5 bases). V lost 3 bases and J 3 bases, leaving 17 bases between the germline ends. Per germline, CDR1 LGHDT and CDR2 YNNKEL (reference sequence). This CDR3 contains 16 residues. This CDR3 reads CASSQTPGARDTEAFF. DNA for the CDR3: TGTGCCAGCAGCCAGACTCCCGGGGCCCGGGACACTGAAGCTTTCTTT.

This clonotype was observed a handful of times. This chain uses TRBV20-1 with TRBJ2-5; D is undetermined. The CDR3 is made up of 15 amino acids. The V gene lost 2 bases and the J gene lost 5 bases, with 18 bases spanning the gap. Germline loops: CDR1 DFQATT, CDR2 SNEGSKA (reference sequence). This chain's CDR3 is CSARRVSGLGETQYF. Here the CDR3 DNA reads TGCAGTGCTAGACGGGTGTCTGGCCTTGGGGAGACCCAGTACTTC.

This chain uses TRBV6-2 or TRBV6-3 with TRBJ2-7, with 8 bases lining up with TRBD1. Trimming at V came to 4 bases and at J to 3 bases, leaving 11 bases not matched to a gene. This CDR3 comprises 16 residues. Germline CDR1 MNHEY, CDR2 SVGEGT. Written as DNA, the CDR3 is TGTGCCAGCAGTTCCTACTTCCGACAGGGGAGCTACGAGCAGTACTTC. Protein sequence: CASSSYFRQGSYEQYF.

The chain uses TRBV6-1 and TRBJ2-2; D not resolved. Germline V gene lookup returns CDR1 MNHNS and CDR2 SASEGT. V was clipped by 6 bases and J by 12 bases, with 14 bases between them. There are 12 residues in the CDR3. The CDR3 reads CASSRIVGKLFF. In DNA, the CDR3 is TGTGCCAGCAGCCGTATAGTTGGGAAGCTGTTTTTT.

CDR3 region: CASSQAGALSYNEQFF. In nucleotides, the CDR3 is TGTGCCAGCAGCCAAGCGGGAGCCCTCTCCTACAATGAGCAGTTCTTC. V usage is TRBV14 and J usage is TRBJ2-1; perhaps TRBD2 as D (6 bases). V was shortened by 1 base and J by 0 bases, with 10 bases between the two germline ends. The CDR3 has 16 amino acids. Germline V gives CDR1 SGHDN, CDR2 FVKESK.

Many counts were recorded for this clonotype. The chain couples TRBV28 to TRBJ2-7; no definite D call. The CDR3 totals 13 residues. In germline, CDR1 is MDHEN, CDR2 SYDVKM. Trimming cost V 3 bases and J 3 bases, with 9 bases left between them. The CDR3 DNA reads as TGTGCCAGCAGTTTTAGTCCTAGCTACGAGCAGTACTTC. It codes for CASSFSPSYEQYF.

CDR3 coding DNA: TGCAGCGTTGTAGGGCGGCTCACAGATACGCAGTATTTT. It encodes CSVVGRLTDTQYF. The chain joins TRBV29-1 to TRBJ2-3; the D is unclear. The V end was cut by 4 bases, the J end by 2 bases, with 10 bases between. Germline values: CDR1 SQVTM, CDR2 ANQGSEA. CDR3 length: 13 amino acids.

In its sample, this clonotype was seen many times. The chain has TRBV24-1 and TRBJ2-1; TRBD1 matches at 11 bases. This CDR3 contains 15 residues. Germline lookup yields CDR1 KGHDR and CDR2 SFDVKD. Trimming removed 2 bases from V and 8 bases from J; junction bases left unmatched: 4. The CDR3 sequence is CATSDSDRGLHEQFF. DNA for the CDR3: TGTGCCACCAGTGATTCGGACAGGGGGCTGCATGAGCAGTTCTTC.

This clonotype was seen more than once but under ten times. The chain's CDR3 is CASSFPGADYGYTF. For the CDR3, the DNA is TGTGCCAGCAGTTTTCCAGGGGCGGACTATGGCTACACCTTC. V usage is TRBV12-3 or TRBV12-4 and J usage is TRBJ1-2; possibly TRBD1 for D (6 bases). This CDR3 has 14 amino acids. V lost 3 bases, J lost 3 bases, and 11 bases lay in between.

This clonotype occurred many times. The V and J genes are TRBV30 and TRBJ2-3, with D possibly being TRBD1 (6 bases). The CDR3 sequence is 16 residues long. V was clipped by 0 bases and J by 0 bases, with 13 bases between them. Per germline, CDR1 GTSNPN and CDR2 SVGIG (reference sequence). The CDR3 sequence is CAWSVDTGPSTDTQYF. The CDR3 DNA reads TGTGCCTGGAGTGTCGACACAGGGCCCAGCACAGATACGCAGTATTTT.